The T cell receptor beta chain under discussion was sequenced for a study of OX40 agonist ivuxolimab in advanced cancers. Looking at the study overall: The dose-escalation cohort had hepatocellular carcinoma, melanoma, renal cell or head and neck cancer. In three patients, partial responses were observed, one with hepatocellular carcinoma and two with cutaneous melanoma. Study results and limitations: At 0.1 to 3.0 mg/kg and by week 6, CD4+ and CD8+ T cells in the blood had expanded clonally.

As concerns this clone: The antigen is unknown.

Some clones are missing from TCRdb's copy, which holds only in-frame ones; the method was immunoSEQ multiplex PCR. The sample yields tens of thousands of clones, around 90% seen once. CDR1 is LNHDA, CDR2 SQIVND, per germline (reference sequence). Trimming cost V 8 bases and J 1 base, with 8 bases left between them. The CDR3 spans 13 residues. The TCR comes from an adult with an advanced solid tumor such as melanoma, head and neck, liver or kidney cancer. The chain combines TRBV19 with TRBJ2-2; no firm D call. This specimen was CD4+ or CD8+ T cells sorted from blood, taken in a trial of the OX40 agonist ivuxolimab. Written as DNA, the CDR3 is TGTGCCAGTGGGCACTGGAACACCGGGGAGCTGTTTTTT. This translates into CASGHWNTGELFF. The full variable domain, in which reference TRBV19 and TRBJ2-2 provide the parts outside the CDR3, is DGGITQSPKYLFRKEGQNVTLSCEQNLNHDAMYWYRQDPGQGLRLIYYSQIVNDFQKGDIAEGYSVSREKKESFPLTVTSAQKNPTAFYLCASGHWNTGELFFGEGSRLTVL.